This TCR beta chain was captured in a study of shared clonotypes between healthy human individuals. The study's findings and limits: Naive CD4 clonotype sharing across several donors was about 5%.

Trimming left V 1 base short and J 4 bases short, with 11 bases between. CDR1 is LGHNA, CDR2 YSLEER, per germline. This CDR3 is 16 amino acids long. As to this clone: Its antigen is undetermined.

Sequencing was performed with immunoSEQ multiplex PCR; in TCRdb, only in-frame clones are kept and a portion is missing. The data hold approximately 88,000 clones, with approximately 75% observed a single time. This rearrangement joins TRBV4-3 to TRBJ2-6, with D unclear. The receptor comes from a young man in good health. Sequenced sample: memory CD8+ T cells sorted from blood. Regarding subset: CD45RO+ cells pooled with CCR7-negative TemRA cells. The CDR3 protein is CASSQVSGTGANVLTF. The CDR3 region has the DNA TGCGCCAGCAGCCAAGTGAGTGGTACCGGGGCCAACGTCCTGACTTTC.